This is a list of T cell receptor beta chains from one sample in a study of vaccination effects on CD4 cells after COVID-19. The assay was immunoSEQ multiplex PCR, and TCRdb's table has in-frame clones only and misses some. The sample holds about 38,000 clones; around 68% are singletons and the top ten take 20% to 25%. These receptors' targets are unknown. The specimen was CD4+ T cells from PBMCs cultured with SARS-CoV-2 spike peptides, collected before COVID-19 vaccination. These receptors came from a human donor who received a COVID-19 vaccine. Both conserved end residues are part of each CDR3. Each record gives: J gene, clone size, V gene, D gene, CDR3 protein, CDR3 DNA. D genes are given only for firm matches. Expanded clones get a size class; other rows say once, few or many, or leave the size out.

TRBJ2-5 | once | TRBV5-1 | TRBD2 | CASTWGGLGETQYF | TGCGCCAGCACATGGGGGGGTCTGGGAGAGACCCAGTACTTC
TRBJ2-5 | once | TRBV6-5 | TRBD2 | CASSSSGETQYF | TGTGCCAGCAGTTCTAGCGGAGAGACCCAGTACTTC
TRBJ1-2 | few | TRBV4-1 | - | CASSLEHESALGNGYTF | TGCGCCAGCAGCCTCGAACATGAATCCGCCCTGGGAAATGGCTACACCTTC
TRBJ1-5 | - | TRBV6-5 | TRBD1 | CASSQNRGSNQPQHF | TGTGCCAGCAGCCAAAACAGGGGTAGCAATCAGCCCCAGCATTTT
TRBJ1-2 | - | TRBV18 | TRBD1 | CASAPSGGAWFGYTF | TGTGCCAGCGCACCGTCAGGGGGCGCCTGGTTTGGCTACACCTTC
TRBJ1-3 | - | TRBV5-4 | - | CASSLNRDGNTIYF | TGTGCCAGCAGCTTAAACAGGGACGGAAACACCATATATTTT
TRBJ1-5 | - | TRBV19 | - | CASSMVGEPQHF | TGTGCCAGTAGTATGGTGGGTGAGCCCCAGCATTTT
TRBJ2-1 | - | TRBV9 | TRBD2 | CASSARLAGDNEQFF | TGTGCCAGCAGCGCCCGACTAGCGGGGGACAATGAGCAGTTCTTC
TRBJ2-2 | - | TRBV4-1 | TRBD2 | CASSRGLAGPGELFF | TGCGCCAGCAGCCGAGGACTAGCGGGGCCCGGGGAGCTGTTTTTT
TRBJ2-2 | - | TRBV18 | - | CASSFGVEAGELFF | TGTGCCAGCTCCTTCGGCGTGGAAGCCGGGGAGCTGTTTTTT
TRBJ1-1 | - | TRBV11-2 | - | CASSLDWRFEAFF | TGTGCCAGCAGCTTAGACTGGCGCTTTGAAGCTTTCTTT
TRBJ1-1 | few | TRBV19 | - | CASSPVGQGRAEAFF | TGTGCCAGTAGTCCTGTGGGGCAGGGGAGAGCTGAAGCTTTCTTT
TRBJ2-7 | - | TRBV21-1 | - | CASQRRRPDRVSYEQYF | TGTGCCAGCCAGAGGAGGCGACCGGACAGGGTCTCCTACGAGCAGTACTTC
TRBJ2-5 | - | TRBV7-6 | - | CASSGTWRETQYF | TGTGCCAGCAGCGGAACCTGGCGGGAGACCCAGTACTTC
TRBJ1-1 | - | TRBV5-6 | TRBD1 | CASSLGWGQGNTEAFF | TGTGCCAGCAGCTTGGGCTGGGGACAGGGTAACACTGAAGCTTTCTTT
TRBJ2-7 | few | TRBV2 | - | CASSDRTEGITYEQYF | TGTGCCAGCAGTGATAGGACAGAAGGTATTACCTACGAGCAGTACTTC
TRBJ1-1 | - | TRBV28 | - | CASSDSTEKAFF | TGTGCCAGCAGTGACTCCACGGAGAAAGCTTTCTTT
TRBJ1-1 | - | TRBV28 | - | CASSLFQGFYPEAFF | TGTGCCAGCAGTTTATTCCAGGGGTTCTACCCTGAAGCTTTCTTT
TRBJ2-2 | - | TRBV30 | - | CASGRSNTGELFF | TGTGCCTCGGGACGGTCGAACACCGGGGAGCTGTTTTTT
TRBJ1-4 | - | TRBV9 | - | CASSVAGGRGEKLFF | TGTGCCAGCAGCGTAGCAGGAGGAAGAGGTGAAAAACTGTTTTTT
TRBJ2-7 | - | TRBV14 | - | CASSQAFGSYEQYF | TGTGCCAGCAGCCAAGCATTTGGGAGCTACGAGCAGTACTTC
TRBJ1-6 | - | TRBV19 | - | CASSTMHPSPLHF | TGTGCCAGTAGTACAATGCACCCTTCACCCCTCCACTTT
TRBJ2-7 | - | TRBV2 | - | CASSLGAYEQYF | TGTGCCAGCAGTCTAGGGGCTTACGAGCAGTACTTC
TRBJ2-1 | - | TRBV6-5 | - | CASTGGDEQFF | TGTGCCAGTACGGGGGGCGATGAGCAGTTCTTC
TRBJ2-3 | - | TRBV5-1 | - | CASRDGAAGSTDTQYF | TGCGCCAGCAGGGATGGAGCGGCGGGGTCCACAGATACGCAGTATTTT
TRBJ2-7 | few | TRBV7-2 | TRBD2 | CASTRQTSGAYEQYF | TGTGCCAGCACCCGCCAGACTAGCGGGGCCTACGAGCAGTACTTC
TRBJ1-6 | - | TRBV28 | - | CASSLVGAGNSPLHF | TGTGCCAGCAGTTTGGTGGGGGCTGGTAATTCACCCCTCCACTTT
TRBJ2-7 | few | TRBV7-9 | - | CASSLSGASYEQYF | TGTGCCAGCAGCCTCTCGGGGGCCTCCTACGAGCAGTACTTC
TRBJ2-2 | - | TRBV7-2 | - | CASSLEQGGTGELFF | TGTGCCAGCAGCTTAGAGCAGGGAGGCACCGGGGAGCTGTTTTTT
TRBJ2-5 | - | TRBV3-1/TRBV3-2 | TRBD2 | CASSQVVAGGRYQETQYF | TGTGCCAGCAGCCAAGTGGTAGCGGGGGGGCGTTATCAAGAGACCCAGTACTTC
TRBJ2-1 | - | TRBV28 | - | CASSEFSYNEQFF | TGTGCCAGCAGTGAATTTTCCTACAATGAGCAGTTCTTC
TRBJ2-1 | - | TRBV27 | TRBD2 | CASSLSGEGGYNEQFF | TGTGCCAGCAGTTTATCGGGGGAGGGAGGTTACAATGAGCAGTTCTTC
TRBJ1-2 | - | TRBV30 | TRBD1 | CAWSRQGAGGYTF | TGTGCCTGGAGCCGACAGGGGGCGGGGGGCTACACCTTC
TRBJ1-4 | - | TRBV5-1 | - | CASSLGNEKLFF | TGCGCCAGCAGCTTGGGAAATGAAAAACTGTTTTTT
TRBJ2-1 | - | TRBV6-5 | - | CASTLRVYNEQFF | TGTGCCAGCACCCTCCGGGTTTACAATGAGCAGTTCTTC
TRBJ1-4 | once | TRBV28 | - | CASSSILGARIGEKLFF | TGTGCCAGCAGTTCTATCTTGGGGGCGCGAATTGGGGAAAAACTGTTTTTT
TRBJ2-5 | - | TRBV5-4 | TRBD1 | CASSPGRTGQETQYF | TGTGCCAGCAGCCCCGGTAGGACAGGGCAAGAGACCCAGTACTTC
TRBJ2-1 | - | TRBV9 | - | CASSVAQESSYNEQFF | TGTGCCAGCAGCGTAGCCCAGGAGAGCTCCTACAATGAGCAGTTCTTC
TRBJ1-2 | - | TRBV7-9 | - | CASSLDVVHNYGYTF | TGTGCCAGCAGCTTAGACGTCGTCCATAACTATGGCTACACCTTC
TRBJ1-4 | - | TRBV6-1 | - | CASSEGERYAKLFF | TGTGCCAGCAGTGAGGGAGAAAGATATGCAAAACTGTTTTTT
TRBJ1-2 | - | TRBV5-4 | - | CASSSSRENYYGYTF | TGTGCCAGCAGCTCCTCCCGGGAAAACTACTATGGCTACACCTTC
TRBJ2-1 | - | TRBV6-5 | TRBD2 | CASSPGTSREQFF | TGTGCCAGCAGTCCCGGGACTAGCCGTGAGCAGTTCTTC
TRBJ1-5 | few | TRBV6-2/TRBV6-3 | - | CASSYRRGRSNQPQHF | TGTGCCAGCAGTTATCGAAGGGGACGGAGCAATCAGCCCCAGCATTTT
TRBJ2-7 | - | TRBV5-4 | TRBD2 | CASSLGGRGHEQYF | TGTGCCAGCAGCCTGGGAGGGCGAGGCCACGAGCAGTACTTC
TRBJ1-1 | - | TRBV27 | TRBD1 | CASSDRGSTEAFF | TGTGCCAGCAGTGACAGGGGGTCCACTGAAGCTTTCTTT
TRBJ2-5 | - | TRBV6-5 | TRBD1 | CASSTGTGGETQYF | TGTGCCAGCAGTACCGGGACAGGGGGAGAGACCCAGTACTTC
TRBJ1-2 | - | TRBV3-1/TRBV3-2 | - | CASSLAVGRNYGYTF | TGTGCCAGCAGCCTGGCGGTGGGCAGGAACTATGGCTACACCTTC
TRBJ2-3 | - | TRBV5-1 | - | CASSLGQPGTDTQYF | TGCGCCAGCAGCTTGGGCCAGCCCGGCACAGATACGCAGTATTTT
TRBJ2-1 | - | TRBV4-2 | TRBD2 | CASSQVGTSGDNEQFF | TGTGCCAGCAGCCAAGTGGGGACTAGCGGCGACAATGAGCAGTTCTTC